This TCR beta chain is drawn from a study of T cell responses to AZD1222 COVID-19 vaccine. Overall study results and limits: Only six or seven AZD1222 recipients tested seropositive at baseline. Two AZD1222 doses significantly raised spike-specific TCR breadth and depth over controls.

Looked up from germline, CDR1 is GTSNPN and CDR2 is SVGIG (reference sequence). V lost 5 bases, J lost 10 bases, and 8 bases stayed unmatched. The CDR3 totals 13 residues. This clone was observed a few times. Its specificity is not known. Second doses that came at about 4 or about 12 weeks were put together. Data came from immunoSEQ multiplex PCR; TCRdb stores just in-frame clones and leaves some out. The sample yields 150,000 to 190,000 clones, approximately 91% seen once. The chain couples TRBV30 to TRBJ2-6; 7 nucleotides agree with TRBD2. This sequence was found in an adult who received the AZD1222 COVID-19 vaccine. Here the sequenced sample was peripheral blood, taken 28 days after the second AZD1222 dose. CDR3 sequence reads: CAWLVGGYNVLTF. CDR3 nucleotide sequence: TGTGCCTGGTTAGTGGGAGGGTATAACGTCCTGACTTTC.